The sample holds a few counts of the clone carrying this T cell receptor beta chain. No antigen is known for it. This CDR3 has 18 residues. Germline lookup yields CDR1 LGHNA and CDR2 YNFKEQ. Trimming cost V 0 bases and J 6 bases; bases outside gene matches: 6. The data are from a study of beta chain features in type 1 diabetes. Study conclusions and caveats: With patients and controls alike, PCR might favor shorter templates to an equal degree. Type 1 diabetes patients showed fewer insertions and more deletions at VDJ junctions.

What was sequenced were expressed TCRB transcripts, since all of the isolated RNA had been reverse transcribed. This table comes from immunoSEQ multiplex PCR, and its TCRdb copy is limited to in-frame clones, with some not included. The sample includes hundreds of thousands of clones, roughly 13% of them seen just once. CD4+ cells of the naive, central memory, regulatory and stem cell-like memory types were sorted via CD45RO/CCR7/CD25/CD127/CD95/CD27. All sorted populations exceeded 95% purity. This TCR was recovered from a man aged 18 to 35 in good health. J is TRBJ2-3 and V is TRBV4-2; 16 bases are shared with TRBD2. Sequencing used naive CD4+ T cells from blood. The CDR3 nucleotides read TGTGCCAGCAGCCAAGAAGGGACTAGCGGGAGGGCCACGGATACGCAGTATTTT. It is translated as CASSQEGTSGRATDTQYF.